This T cell receptor beta chain was observed in a study of OX40 agonist ivuxolimab in advanced cancers. The assay was immunoSEQ multiplex PCR, and TCRdb's table has in-frame clones only and misses some. The sample records about 60,000 clones, around 83% being singletons. Germline assignment: CDR1 SGHRS and CDR2 YFSETQ. Losses at the gene ends were 2 bases for V and 3 bases for J; bases not matched to a gene: 9. The CDR3 consists of 16 residues. Source: CD4+ or CD8+ T cells sorted from blood, taken in a trial of the OX40 agonist ivuxolimab. This clonotype was obtained from an adult with an advanced solid tumor such as melanoma, head and neck, liver or kidney cancer. This chain uses TRBV5-1 with TRBJ2-7, with 9 bases that match TRBD1. CDR3: CASSFDGPTGGYEQYF. The DNA of the CDR3 is TGCGCCAGCAGCTTCGATGGCCCGACAGGGGGCTACGAGCAGTACTTC.